The 4 T cell receptor beta chains given below trace back to one sample, sequenced in a study of blood T cell repertoires in COVID-19 (dated by TCRdb to 2019 to 2021). Library method: the immunoSEQ multiplex PCR assay. The source is immuneACCESS, and TCRdb retained only in-frame sequences with V and J called. Part of the clones is not carried over; for the studies checked, unresolved V genes explain less than half of this, and the remainder is unexplained. The sample table contains roughly 200,000 clones; only one count was recorded for approximately 90% of them. The top ten constitute 0.88% of the sample. Sequenced: peripheral blood. These receptors were taken from a young woman who had recovered from COVID-19.

This clone was recorded a few times. The J gene is TRBJ1-3, the V gene TRBV6-5; 8 positions match TRBD1. Looked up from germline, CDR1 is MNHEY and CDR2 is SVGAGI. The junction had 5 bases not matched to a gene; V was cut back by 8 bases and J by 2 bases. This CDR3 contains 14 residues. CDR3 nucleotide sequence: TGTGCCAGCGGAAAGGACAGGGCTGGAAACACCATATATTTT. Protein: CASGKDRAGNTIYF.

The V and J genes are TRBV25-1 and TRBJ1-5; 10 nucleotides match TRBD1. Germline CDR1 reads MGHDK; CDR2 reads SYGVNS. The CDR3 covers 14 residues. J gave up 7 bases and V 4 bases, and 4 bases lay outside the gene matches. The CDR3 is CASSGGTGEQPQHF. In nucleotides, the CDR3 is TGTGCCAGCAGTGGTGGGACAGGGGAACAGCCCCAGCATTTT. The complete variable domain, with remaining parts taken from reference TRBV25-1 and TRBJ1-5, reads EADIYQTPRYLVIGTGKKITLECSQTMGHDKMYWYQQDPGMELHLIHYSYGVNSTEKGDLSSESTVSRIRTEHFPLTLESARPSHTSQYLCASSGGTGEQPQHFGDGTRLSIL.

The V gene is TRBV4-2, the J gene TRBJ2-2; 7 bases map to TRBD2. J gave up 7 bases and V 0 bases, and 8 bases lay outside the gene matches. Germline CDR1 reads LGHNA; CDR2 reads YNFKEQ. The CDR3 consists of 16 residues. CDR3 coding DNA: TGTGCCAGCAGCCAAGATCCAGGGAGGGTTGTCGGGGAGCTGTTTTTT. It translates to CASSQDPGRVVGELFF.

This chain joins TRBV3-1 (or the pseudogene TRBV3-2) and TRBJ2-7; no clear D. CDR1 is LGHDT, CDR2 YNNKEL, per germline (reference sequence). Trimming stripped 1 base from V and 1 base from J, with 11 bases between. The CDR3 length is 15 residues. The CDR3 DNA sequence: TGTGCCAGCAGCCAAGGCGACAAGGTATCCTACGAGCAGTACGTC. Its protein is CASSQGDKVSYEQYV.